The 18 T cell receptor beta chains in this list originate from one sample, sequenced in a study of blood T cells in healthy people across ages. A J-beta primer mix and a sample-barcoded 5' primer were used in a second PCR of roughly 6 to 11 cycles. TCRdb ran MiXCR on the 5' RACE reads and lists one entry per CDR3 protein. Of 850,000 to 950,000 distinct CDR3 sequences listed, about 28% are singletons. Sequenced: blood. The receptors originated from a woman of 80 years or more in good health.

This clonotype was seen ten or more times. The chain couples TRBV20-1 to TRBJ1-2; D possibly corresponds to TRBD1 (5 bases). V was pared by 6 bases and J by 6 bases, with 26 bases between. CDR1 and CDR2 from the germline V gene are DFQATT and SNEGSKA (reference sequence). CDR3 size: 16 residues. CDR3: CSAPNDLRGFGNGYTF. CDR3 sequence (DNA): TGCAGTGCACCAAACGATTTGCGGGGGTTTGGTAATGGCTACACCTTC.

This clonotype was seen a few times. The rearrangement joins TRBV3-1 to TRBJ1-5; tentative D call: TRBD1 (5 bases). Trimming took off 4 bases at V and 7 bases at J, with 23 bases between the two ends. This CDR3 is built from 17 residues. Germline loops: CDR1 LGHDT, CDR2 YNNKEL (reference sequence). This chain's CDR3 is CASSPDSTPGRGQPQHF. CDR3 nucleotides: TGTGCCAGCAGCCCGGATTCTACCCCAGGGCGTGGGCAGCCCCAGCATTTT.

This clonotype came up many times. V and J are TRBV27 and TRBJ1-6; weak D call: TRBD1 (6 bases). This CDR3 has 14 residues. Trimming took off 3 bases at V and 7 bases at J, with 10 bases between the two ends. Looked up from germline, CDR1 is MNHEY and CDR2 is SMNVEV (reference sequence). The CDR3 here is CASSFWGGNSPLHF. CDR3 DNA sequence: TGTGCCAGCAGTTTCTGGGGGGGCAATTCACCCCTCCACTTT.

Ten or more counts support this clonotype. The J gene is TRBJ2-1, the V gene TRBV6-5; 7 bases are a match to TRBD2. J lost 2 bases, V lost 0 bases, and 7 bases had no gene match. This CDR3 has 17 residues. CDR1 is MNHEY, CDR2 SVGAGI, per germline. The DNA for the CDR3 is TGTGCCAGCAGTTACTCGACCTTGGCGGGGGCCTACAATGAGCAGTTCTTC. This gives the protein CASSYSTLAGAYNEQFF.

This clonotype was observed once. This may arise from a read error, as a much more abundant clone is one base away. This chain uses TRBV9 with TRBJ2-7, with TRBD2 matching over 11 bases. The CDR3 extends over 16 amino acids. Germline CDR1 is SGDLS and CDR2 is YYNGEE. The junction had 14 bases not matched to a gene; V was cut back by 5 bases and J by 7 bases. The CDR3 nucleotides are TGTGCCAGCAGTGAAAATAGCGGGGGGGCTTTCAGTGAGCAGTACTTC. The encoded protein is CASSENSGGAFSEQYF.

The chain uses TRBV5-6 and TRBJ2-2; D is possibly TRBD1 or TRBD2 (5 bases each). The CDR3 runs to 16 residues. CDR1 is SGHDT, CDR2 YYEEEE, per germline. V lost 3 bases to trimming and J lost 5 bases, with 17 bases between them. CDR3 DNA: TGTGCCAGCAGCTCTCGCGGGTGGGGGACGACCGGGGAGCTGTTTTTT. Encoded protein: CASSSRGWGTTGELFF.

This clonotype has just a few counts. This sequence may be a read error, since a much larger clone differs from it by one base. The chain links TRBV15 to TRBJ1-1; TRBD1 aligns across 9 bases. This CDR3 comprises 14 residues. The junction had 4 bases not matched to a gene; V was cut back by 2 bases and J by 6 bases. Germline loops: CDR1 LNHNV, CDR2 YYDKDF (reference sequence). The DNA of the CDR3 is TGTGCCACCAGCAGACGGGACAGGGCCCCTGAAGCTTTCTTT. Translation: CATSRRDRAPEAFF.

The chain combines TRBV7-2 with TRBJ1-2; D gene uncertain. The CDR3 consists of 14 residues. The germline gives CDR1 SGHTA, CDR2 FQGNSA. Trimming shortened V by 1 base and J by 0 bases, and 6 bases separated the two germline ends. In DNA form, the CDR3 reads TGTACCAGCAGCTTAGGTGGCGCTAACTATGGCTACACCTTC. It translates to CTSSLGGANYGYTF.

This clonotype was observed a handful of times. This could be a read error, since a much larger clone is one nucleotide away. The V call is TRBV6-5, the J call TRBJ2-5; D gene uncertain. This CDR3 has 14 amino acids. The germline V gene has CDR1 MNHEY and CDR2 SVGAGI. The CDR3 region is CASRYSGVQETQYF. The CDR3 DNA sequence: TGTGCCAGCAGGTACTCGGGTGTTCAAGAGACCCAGTACTTC.

The chain combines TRBV24-1 with TRBJ2-1, with a possible D match to TRBD2 (6 bases). Trimming left V 5 bases short and J 7 bases short, with 14 bases between. Germline loops: CDR1 KGHDR, CDR2 SFDVKD. This CDR3 contains 14 residues. The CDR3 nucleotides read TGTGCCACCAGTGTGGTCGGGGGACGAAATGAGCAGTTCTTC. Residues: CATSVVGGRNEQFF.

This clonotype has a handful of counts. This may be a read error, as it is one base from a much larger clone. The chain combines TRBV6-2 or TRBV6-3 with TRBJ2-1; 10 nucleotides agree with TRBD2. The CDR3 has 16 amino acids. With 0 bases clipped from V and 6 bases from J, the junction kept 5 bases outside the gene matches. Germline CDR1 and CDR2: MNHEY and SVGEGT. CDR3 residues: CASSYSASGGCNEQFF. The CDR3 bases are TGTGCCAGCAGTTACTCGGCTAGCGGGGGTTGCAATGAGCAGTTCTTC.

The rearrangement links TRBV5-1 to TRBJ2-3; 9 bases line up with TRBD2. V dropped 0 bases and J dropped 0; count of bases not matched to a gene: 8. Germline lookup yields CDR1 SGHRS and CDR2 YFSETQ. The CDR3 has 18 residues. CDR3 region: CASSLGGSGGPSTDTQYF. In nucleotides, the CDR3 is TGCGCCAGCAGCTTGGGAGGTAGCGGGGGCCCCAGCACAGATACGCAGTATTTT.

This clonotype was detected a few times. V and J are TRBV7-2 and TRBJ2-3, with 7 bases identical to TRBD1. This CDR3 is built from 15 residues. Germline assignment: CDR1 SGHTA and CDR2 FQGNSA. V shed 5 bases, J shed 4 bases, and the junction held 9 bases outside the gene matches. The CDR3 DNA follows: TGTGCCAGCAGCATCCGACAGGGAAGGGCAGATACGCAGTATTTT. This codes for CASSIRQGRADTQYF. The full variable domain, its missing parts supplied by reference TRBV7-2 and TRBJ2-3, is GAGVSQSPSNKVTEKGKDVELRCDPISGHTALYWYRQSLGQGLEFLIYFQGNSAPDKSGLPSDRFSAERTGGSVSTLTIQRTQQEDSAVYLCASSIRQGRADTQYFGPGTRLTVL.

This clonotype came up many times. The genes are TRBV9 and TRBJ2-3; 7 bases agree with TRBD1. Germline CDR1 reads SGDLS; CDR2 reads YYNGEE. V lost 4 bases and J lost 3; bases outside the gene matches: 8. This CDR3 has 15 residues. The CDR3 coding sequence is TGTGCCAGCAGCCCAGGGGGACAGATTACAGATACGCAGTATTTT. It specifies CASSPGGQITDTQYF.

This clonotype has at least ten counts. The chain joins TRBV5-1 to TRBJ2-5; 7 nucleotides line up with TRBD2. The CDR3 is 14 amino acids. The ends lost 1 base at V and 5 bases at J; junction bases unmatched: 5. Germline V lookup: CDR1 SGHRS, CDR2 YFSETQ. CDR3 in amino acids: CASSLQAGRETQYF. The CDR3 bases are TGCGCCAGCAGCTTGCAAGCGGGGCGGGAGACCCAGTACTTC.

With regard to this clonotype: This could be a read error, since a much larger clone is one nucleotide away. The chain links TRBV6-5 to TRBJ2-7; possibly TRBD2 for D (7 bases). V lost 1 base and J 5 bases, leaving 18 bases between the germline ends. CDR1 is MNHEY, CDR2 SVGAGI, per germline. This CDR3 is 16 amino acids long. CDR3 loop: CASSYYRGRGAHEQYF. CDR3 nucleotide sequence: TGTGCCAGCAGTTACTATCGGGGCCGGGGGGCACACGAGCAGTACTTC.

For this clonotype: A much larger clone is a single base away; this may be a read error. This sequence joins TRBV10-3 and TRBJ2-1; D perhaps matches TRBD1 (5 bases). CDR3 length equals 16 residues. From germline, CDR1 is ENHRY and CDR2 SYGVKD. As DNA, the CDR3 is TGTGCCGTCAGTGGGGCTAGTAGACGCTCCTACAATGAGCAGTTCTTC. The encoded protein is CAVSGASRRSYNEQFF.

This clonotype was observed many times. V is TRBV6-2 or TRBV6-3 and J is TRBJ2-6; the D gene is possibly TRBD2 (5 bases). CDR1 MNHEY and CDR2 SVGEGT come from the germline V gene. V gave up 6 bases and J gave up 4 bases, with 13 bases separating them. This CDR3 contains 15 residues. CDR3 coding DNA: TGTGCCAGCAGAGGAGGAGGACCCGGGGCCAACGTCCTGACTTTC. This translates into CASRGGGPGANVLTF.